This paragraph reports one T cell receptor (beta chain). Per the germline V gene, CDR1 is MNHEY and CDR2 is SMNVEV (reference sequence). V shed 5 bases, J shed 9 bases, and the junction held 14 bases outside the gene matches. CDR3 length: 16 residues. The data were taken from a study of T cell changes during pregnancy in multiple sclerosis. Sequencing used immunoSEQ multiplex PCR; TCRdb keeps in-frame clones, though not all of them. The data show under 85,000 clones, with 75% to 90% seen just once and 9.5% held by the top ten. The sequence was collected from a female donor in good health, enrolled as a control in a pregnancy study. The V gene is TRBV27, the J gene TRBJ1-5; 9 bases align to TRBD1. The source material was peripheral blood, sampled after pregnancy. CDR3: CASSHWGTGKPAPQHF. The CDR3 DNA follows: TGTGCCAGCAGTCATTGGGGGACAGGGAAACCAGCGCCCCAGCATTTT.